This T cell receptor (beta chain) was sequenced for a study of shared clonotypes between healthy human individuals. Study outcomes and limitations: The small donor group covered limited genetic and exposure diversity.

Germline CDR1 is KGHSH and CDR2 is LQKENI. The V end lost 5 bases, the J end lost 2 bases, and 9 bases lay between the germline ends. The CDR3 has 13 residues. In the study's own analysis: Filtering of immunoSEQ junctional sequences could not match full-length read filtering. Measured with immunoSEQ multiplex PCR; TCRdb has only the in-frame clones, and not every one. The DNA was the basis for D and trimming; V, J and clone size are from that table. The table shows roughly 2 million clones, with approximately 95% occurring only once. This clone was recorded a few times. As yet, its antigen is unknown. Other DNA sequences in this specimen translate into the identical CDR3. Donors included only healthy HIV-negative adults lacking recent acute infections or vaccinations.

The sample comprised naive CD4+ T cells sorted from blood. The subset was: CD45RA+ positively selected. The rearrangement links TRBV18 to TRBJ1-1, with a weak D call TRBD1 (6 bases). The sequence was obtained from a man aged 18-30 years in good health. The CDR3 coding sequence is TGTGCCAGCTCAACACAGGGCAACACTGAAGCTTTCTTT. Translated: CASSTQGNTEAFF. Looking up the rest from reference TRBV18 and TRBJ1-1 gives the full variable domain: NAGVMQNPRHLVRRRGQEARLRCSPMKGHSHVYWYRQLPEEGLKFMVYLQKENIIDESGMPKERFSAEFPKEGPSILRIQQVVRGDSAAYFCASSTQGNTEAFFGQGTRLTVV.